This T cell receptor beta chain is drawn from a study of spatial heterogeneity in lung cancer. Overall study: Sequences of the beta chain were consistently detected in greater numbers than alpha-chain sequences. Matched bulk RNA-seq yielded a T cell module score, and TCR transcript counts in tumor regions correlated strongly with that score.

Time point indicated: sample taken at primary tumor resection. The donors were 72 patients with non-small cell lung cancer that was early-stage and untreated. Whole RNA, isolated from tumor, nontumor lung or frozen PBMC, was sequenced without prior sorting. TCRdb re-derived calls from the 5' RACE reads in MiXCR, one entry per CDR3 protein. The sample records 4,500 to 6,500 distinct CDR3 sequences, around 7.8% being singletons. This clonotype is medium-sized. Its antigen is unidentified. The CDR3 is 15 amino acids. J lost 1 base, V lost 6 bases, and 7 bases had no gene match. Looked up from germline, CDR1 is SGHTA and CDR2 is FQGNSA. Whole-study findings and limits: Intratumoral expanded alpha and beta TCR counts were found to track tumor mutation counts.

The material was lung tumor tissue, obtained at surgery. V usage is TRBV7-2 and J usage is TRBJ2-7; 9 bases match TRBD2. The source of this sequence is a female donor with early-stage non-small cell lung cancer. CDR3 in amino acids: CASSPSGTTSYEQYF. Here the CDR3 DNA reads TGTGCCAGCAGTCCTAGCGGGACTACGTCCTACGAGCAGTACTTC.